These T cell receptor beta chains were read from a single sample in a study of OX40 agonist ivuxolimab in advanced cancers. The data were produced by immunoSEQ multiplex PCR, yet TCRdb's version contains in-frame clones alone and is incomplete. This table has under 85,000 clones, around 90% appearing once. This specimen was CD4+ or CD8+ T cells sorted from blood, taken in a trial of the OX40 agonist ivuxolimab. The source of these receptors is an adult with an advanced solid tumor such as melanoma, head and neck, liver or kidney cancer. The CDR3 runs from the conserved cysteine through the conserved F or W. Each record gives: J gene, D gene, clone size, V gene, CDR3 protein, CDR3 DNA. The D gene is left open where the match is weak. Expanded clones are given a class, and other clones once, few, many or no size at all.

J: TRBJ1-2
D: -
size: -
V: TRBV14
CDR3: CASSQGGVGYTF
DNA: TGTGCCAGCAGCCAGGGAGGGGTCGGCTACACCTTC

J: TRBJ2-1
D: TRBD2
size: -
V: TRBV15
CDR3: CATSRASGTYNEQFF
DNA: TGTGCCACCAGCAGAGCTAGCGGGACCTACAATGAGCAGTTCTTC

J: TRBJ2-2
D: TRBD2
size: -
V: TRBV6-4
CDR3: CASSATSAGELFF
DNA: TGTGCCAGCAGTGCTACTAGCGCCGGGGAGCTGTTTTTT

J: TRBJ2-5
D: TRBD1
size: few
V: TRBV9
CDR3: CAREGGEQETQYF
DNA: TGTGCCAGGGAAGGGGGCGAACAAGAGACCCAGTACTTC

J: TRBJ2-3
D: TRBD1
size: -
V: TRBV7-2
CDR3: CASSSGQGRTDTQYF
DNA: TGTGCCAGCAGCTCTGGACAGGGGCGCACAGATACGCAGTATTTT

J: TRBJ2-3
D: -
size: -
V: TRBV28
CDR3: CASSLRPLDTDTQYF
DNA: TGTGCCAGCAGTTTGCGACCCCTCGACACAGATACGCAGTATTTT

J: TRBJ2-7
D: -
size: -
V: TRBV19
CDR3: CASSIDSVSGAEQYF
DNA: TGTGCCAGTAGTATAGATTCGGTCTCGGGGGCCGAGCAGTACTTC

J: TRBJ2-7
D: -
size: -
V: TRBV6-5
CDR3: CASSYSSEYEQYF
DNA: TGTGCCAGCAGTTACTCGTCAGAATACGAGCAGTACTTC

J: TRBJ2-1
D: TRBD2
size: -
V: TRBV5-6
CDR3: CASSGAGGPYNEQFF
DNA: TGTGCCAGCAGCGGAGCGGGAGGGCCCTACAATGAGCAGTTCTTC

J: TRBJ2-1
D: -
size: -
V: TRBV4-2
CDR3: CASSLRVSRNSNEQFF
DNA: TGTGCCAGCAGCCTTAGGGTCTCGCGGAATTCGAATGAGCAGTTCTTC

J: TRBJ2-1
D: -
size: -
V: TRBV7-2
CDR3: CASSWTRDYEQFF
DNA: TGTGCCAGCAGCTGGACCCGGGACTATGAGCAGTTCTTC

J: TRBJ2-7
D: -
size: -
V: TRBV5-1
CDR3: CASSLVVGRSTYEQYF
DNA: TGCGCCAGCAGCTTGGTAGTCGGCAGATCAACCTACGAGCAGTACTTC

J: TRBJ1-5
D: -
size: once
V: TRBV7-8
CDR3: CASTTGLRGGNQPQHF
DNA: TGTGCCAGCACCACGGGCCTCAGAGGGGGAAATCAGCCCCAGCATTTT

J: TRBJ2-5
D: -
size: -
V: TRBV28
CDR3: CASTLEGTQYF
DNA: TGTGCCAGCACCCTTGAAGGGACCCAGTACTTC

J: TRBJ1-3
D: -
size: -
V: TRBV30
CDR3: CAWSSRVWNTIYF
DNA: TGTGCCTGGTCGTCGCGGGTGTGGAACACCATATATTTT

J: TRBJ2-7
D: -
size: few
V: TRBV28
CDR3: CASTWGGGTREQYF
DNA: TGTGCCAGCACCTGGGGGGGCGGGACCCGGGAGCAGTACTTC

J: TRBJ2-3
D: -
size: -
V: TRBV5-1
CDR3: CASRLLGLGTDTQYF
DNA: TGCGCCAGCAGACTCCTGGGTCTCGGAACAGATACGCAGTATTTT

J: TRBJ2-3
D: TRBD2
size: -
V: TRBV5-1
CDR3: CASSLGLAGGLTDTQYF
DNA: TGCGCCAGCAGCTTAGGACTAGCGGGAGGGCTAACAGATACGCAGTATTTT

J: TRBJ1-3
D: TRBD1
size: -
V: TRBV10-1
CDR3: CASSPDRSSGNTIYF
DNA: TGCGCCAGCAGCCCGGACAGGTCCTCTGGAAACACCATATATTTT

J: TRBJ2-5
D: TRBD2
size: -
V: TRBV15
CDR3: CATTLGTSGRKETQYF
DNA: TGTGCCACCACCTTAGGGACTAGCGGGAGGAAGGAGACCCAGTACTTC

J: TRBJ2-7
D: -
size: -
V: TRBV28
CDR3: CASTFGGGYRSYEQYF
DNA: TGTGCCAGCACTTTTGGGGGCGGTTATAGATCCTACGAGCAGTACTTC

J: TRBJ2-2
D: TRBD2
size: -
V: TRBV19
CDR3: CASSMSWGSGRADTGELFF
DNA: TGTGCCAGTAGTATGTCATGGGGAAGCGGGAGGGCCGACACCGGGGAGCTGTTTTTT

J: TRBJ1-2
D: -
size: -
V: TRBV20-1
CDR3: CSEGQLNGYTF
DNA: TGCAGTGAGGGGCAGCTCAATGGCTACACCTTC

J: TRBJ2-3
D: -
size: -
V: TRBV11-3
CDR3: CASSEGLKGTDTQYF
DNA: TGTGCCAGCAGCGAGGGACTTAAAGGCACAGATACGCAGTATTTT

J: TRBJ1-5
D: TRBD1
size: -
V: TRBV19
CDR3: CASSIGTGGQPQHF
DNA: TGTGCCAGTAGTATAGGGACAGGAGGCCAGCCCCAGCATTTT

J: TRBJ2-7
D: TRBD1
size: -
V: TRBV28
CDR3: CASSSHGQGRYEQYF
DNA: TGTGCCAGCAGTTCCCACGGACAGGGGAGGTACGAGCAGTACTTC

J: TRBJ1-3
D: -
size: -
V: TRBV6-5
CDR3: CASSYGGSGNTIYF
DNA: TGTGCCAGCAGTTACGGAGGCTCTGGAAACACCATATATTTT